Sample share makes the clone carrying this T cell receptor beta chain medium-sized. This record comes from a study of prognosis after radiotherapy for stage I lung cancer. By two-round multiplex PCR, the TCR beta CDR3 was amplified from genomic DNA. First-round PCR employed TRBV- and TRBJ-specific primers for each gene. TCRdb reprocessed the multiplex PCR reads with MiXCR, giving one entry per CDR3 protein. The table lists around 16,000 distinct CDR3 sequences, around 42% of them singletons. This CDR3 comprises 15 residues. Trimming shortened V by 0 bases and J by 2 bases, and 12 bases separated the two germline ends. Germline CDR1 reads SGHRS; CDR2 reads YFSETQ.

This clonotype originated in a donor at least 50 years old with non-small cell lung cancer. The sample was PBMCs, taken before or after stereotactic body radiation therapy (not recorded which). V and J are TRBV5-1 and TRBJ2-7; D not resolved. In nucleotides, the CDR3 is TGCGCCAGCAGCTTGGGGACGGGTGCTCCCTACGAGCAGTACTTC. It encodes CASSLGTGAPYEQYF.